These T cell receptor beta chains were read from a single sample in a study of blood T cell repertoires in COVID-19. Repertoires were generated with immunoSEQ multiplex PCR, while TCRdb's copy carries only in-frame clones and drops some. The sample consists of about 130,000 clones, roughly 84% of them appearing once. Sequenced input: peripheral blood. The receptors derive from a woman aged 25 to 39 who had recovered from COVID-19. CDR3s include the opening cysteine and the closing phenylalanine or tryptophan. Fields, in order: J gene, clone size, V gene, D gene, CDR3 DNA, CDR3 protein. The D gene is left open where the match is weak. Clone size is shown for a subset of rows, as once, few, many or a class of expanded clone.

j_call: TRBJ2-7
clone_size: -
v_call: TRBV5-1
d_call: TRBD1
cdr3_nt: TGCGCCAGCAGCCCAGGGACAGGGGTTTACGAGCAGTACTTC
cdr3_aa: CASSPGTGVYEQYF

j_call: TRBJ1-6
clone_size: -
v_call: TRBV2
d_call: TRBD1
cdr3_nt: TGTGCCAGCAGTGACGGACAGGGGGCCAATTCACCCCTCCACTTT
cdr3_aa: CASSDGQGANSPLHF

j_call: TRBJ2-7
clone_size: -
v_call: TRBV27
d_call: TRBD1
cdr3_nt: TGTGCCAGCAGTCCCCGATGGGACAGTGAGACCGAGCAGTACTTC
cdr3_aa: CASSPRWDSETEQYF

j_call: TRBJ2-5
clone_size: -
v_call: TRBV5-6
d_call: -
cdr3_nt: TGTGCCAGCAGCTTGCGGGGAGAGACCCAGTACTTC
cdr3_aa: CASSLRGETQYF

j_call: TRBJ1-1
clone_size: -
v_call: TRBV7-9
d_call: -
cdr3_nt: TGTGCCAGCAGCTTAGAAACGGGGGTCACTGAAGCTTTCTTT
cdr3_aa: CASSLETGVTEAFF

j_call: TRBJ1-6
clone_size: -
v_call: TRBV5-4
d_call: -
cdr3_nt: TGTGCCAGCAGCTTGTCGGGATCAAATAATTCACCCCTCCACTTT
cdr3_aa: CASSLSGSNNSPLHF

j_call: TRBJ2-7
clone_size: once
v_call: TRBV19
d_call: TRBD2
cdr3_nt: TGTGCCAGTAGTATAGTCCTACGGACTAGCGGGAGTACCGAGCAGTACTTC
cdr3_aa: CASSIVLRTSGSTEQYF

j_call: TRBJ2-7
clone_size: -
v_call: TRBV7-6
d_call: -
cdr3_nt: TGTGCCAGCAGCTTGCAGGGGCAAACCTACGAGCAGTACTTC
cdr3_aa: CASSLQGQTYEQYF

j_call: TRBJ2-1
clone_size: -
v_call: TRBV27
d_call: TRBD1
cdr3_nt: TGTGCCAGCACAAGCCGGGACAGGGGGAGGAATGAGCAGTTCTTC
cdr3_aa: CASTSRDRGRNEQFF

j_call: TRBJ2-1
clone_size: -
v_call: TRBV29-1
d_call: TRBD1
cdr3_nt: TGCAGCGTTGAAATGACAGGGGGCTCGGGGGAGCAGTTCTTC
cdr3_aa: CSVEMTGGSGEQFF

j_call: TRBJ2-5
clone_size: -
v_call: TRBV7-9
d_call: TRBD1
cdr3_nt: TGTGCCAGCAGCGCGGGACAGGGGGAGAAAGAGACCCAGTACTTC
cdr3_aa: CASSAGQGEKETQYF

j_call: TRBJ2-1
clone_size: -
v_call: TRBV18
d_call: TRBD1
cdr3_nt: TGTGCCAGCTCAGAGACAGGGACTGAGCAGTTCTTC
cdr3_aa: CASSETGTEQFF

j_call: TRBJ2-5
clone_size: once
v_call: TRBV7-2
d_call: TRBD2
cdr3_nt: TGTGCCAGCAGCTTAGGGTTGTCCCCTACGGGAGGAGAGACCCAGTACTTC
cdr3_aa: CASSLGLSPTGGETQYF

j_call: TRBJ2-2
clone_size: -
v_call: TRBV7-3
d_call: TRBD2
cdr3_nt: TGTGCCAGCAGCTTCCGACCTCCTTCTAGCGGGAGGGCCTCCGGGGAGCTGTTTTTT
cdr3_aa: CASSFRPPSSGRASGELFF

j_call: TRBJ2-2
clone_size: -
v_call: TRBV5-4
d_call: TRBD1
cdr3_nt: TGTGCCAGCAGCCTGGGACAGGGTTTTAACGGGGAGCTGTTTTTT
cdr3_aa: CASSLGQGFNGELFF

j_call: TRBJ1-3
clone_size: once
v_call: TRBV9
d_call: TRBD1
cdr3_nt: TGTGCCAGCAGCGTATTACAGGGGATAACCTCTGGAAACACCATATATTTT
cdr3_aa: CASSVLQGITSGNTIYF

j_call: TRBJ2-5
clone_size: -
v_call: TRBV15
d_call: -
cdr3_nt: TGTGCCACCAGCAGAGTCGTAGATCTAGCGGAGACCCAGTACTTC
cdr3_aa: CATSRVVDLAETQYF

j_call: TRBJ2-3
clone_size: -
v_call: TRBV3-1/TRBV3-2
d_call: TRBD2
cdr3_nt: TGTGCCAGCAGCCAAGCTAGCGGGAGGGGGATGAGGTATTTT
cdr3_aa: CASSQASGRGMRYF

j_call: TRBJ1-2
clone_size: -
v_call: TRBV19
d_call: -
cdr3_nt: TGTGCCAGTAGTACTTTGGACAGTTCGAACTATGGCTACACCTTC
cdr3_aa: CASSTLDSSNYGYTF

j_call: TRBJ2-2
clone_size: -
v_call: TRBV7-9
d_call: -
cdr3_nt: TGTGCCAGCAGCTATTCACGACAGTCGAACACCGGGGAGCTGTTTTTT
cdr3_aa: CASSYSRQSNTGELFF

j_call: TRBJ2-5
clone_size: few
v_call: TRBV6-2/TRBV6-3
d_call: TRBD2
cdr3_nt: TGTGCCAGCAGTGACCGTCGGGAGGATCAAGAGACCCAGTACTTC
cdr3_aa: CASSDRREDQETQYF

j_call: TRBJ1-1
clone_size: -
v_call: TRBV3-1/TRBV3-2
d_call: -
cdr3_nt: TGTGCCAGCAGCCAATACCGAACCGGGAACACTGAAGCTTTCTTT
cdr3_aa: CASSQYRTGNTEAFF

j_call: TRBJ2-2
clone_size: -
v_call: TRBV6-5
d_call: -
cdr3_nt: TGTGCCAGCAGTTACTCGCCAGCGAACACCGGGGAGCTGTTTTTT
cdr3_aa: CASSYSPANTGELFF

j_call: TRBJ2-7
clone_size: -
v_call: TRBV6-5
d_call: -
cdr3_nt: TGTGCCAGCAGTTACGACCTGGGAGCCGCCTACGAGCAGTACTTC
cdr3_aa: CASSYDLGAAYEQYF

j_call: TRBJ1-4
clone_size: once
v_call: TRBV4-1
d_call: -
cdr3_nt: TGCGCCAGCAGCCAAGATGAGGAGGGATGGGAAAAACTGTTTTTT
cdr3_aa: CASSQDEEGWEKLFF

j_call: TRBJ1-2
clone_size: -
v_call: TRBV6-5
d_call: TRBD1
cdr3_nt: TGTGCCAGCAGTCCCGGGACAGGGCGCTACACCTTC
cdr3_aa: CASSPGTGRYTF